A selection of T cell receptor beta chains follows, all from one sample in a study of Graves' ophthalmopathy and Graves' hyperthyroidism. MiXCR, run by TCRdb on the multiplex PCR reads, gives a single entry per CDR3 protein. The data hold 600,000 to 700,000 distinct CDR3 sequences, with about 40% observed a single time. Specimen: peripheral blood. The receptors here all came from an adult man with Graves' ophthalmopathy. Each CDR3 is given with its conserved first and last residue. The order of the fields is V gene, clone size, D gene, J gene, CDR3 DNA, CDR3 protein. A D gene is named only where the DNA matches it firmly. Where a row states a size, it is once, few, many or the class of an expanded clone; other rows omit it.

>TRBV20-1|once|-|TRBJ1-1
TGCAGTGCCATCAGGAAGAACACTGAAGCTTTCTTT
CSAIRKNTEAFF
>TRBV10-3|many|-|TRBJ2-7
TGTGCCATTGGTCAGGGGCATTACGAGCAGTACTTC
CAIGQGHYEQYF
>TRBV7-8|-|TRBD1|TRBJ1-6
TGTGCCAGCAGTCTTCAATCCGGGACAGGGGGAAATTCACCCCTCCACTTT
CASSLQSGTGGNSPLHF
>TRBV29-1|-|-|TRBJ2-2
TGCAGCATTGACGGTCCCATGACCGGGGAGCTGTTTTTT
CSIDGPMTGELFF
>TRBV6-1|many|TRBD2|TRBJ2-7
TGTGCCAGCAGTGTAGGGGAGGGCACGATCTACGAGCAGTACTTC
CASSVGEGTIYEQYF
>TRBV7-9|many|-|TRBJ2-7
TGTGCCAGCAGCTTAGCAGGGGCCCTCTACGAGCAGTACTTC
CASSLAGALYEQYF
>TRBV6-5|-|-|TRBJ2-7
TGTGCCAGCAGTGAGAGTTACGAGCAGCACTTC
CASSESYEQHF
>TRBV6-5|few|-|TRBJ2-2
TGTGCCAGCACTTTTGCCGGGGAGCTGTTTTTT
CASTFAGELFF
>TRBV19|many|-|TRBJ1-4
TGTGCCAGTAGTAAAAACATTCTTGCAACTAATGAAAAACTGTTTTTT
CASSKNILATNEKLFF
>TRBV24-1|many|-|TRBJ1-1
TGTGCCACCAGTGATGGGGCCACCTGGAGTACTGAAGCTTTCTTT
CATSDGATWSTEAFF
>TRBV7-3|-|-|TRBJ1-2
TGTGCCAGCAGCCGATCCAGGGGCAGAGCTAACTATGGCTACACCTTT
CASSRSRGRANYGYTF
>TRBV12-3/TRBV12-4|-|TRBD1|TRBJ1-2
TGTGCCAGCACCCTAGGACAGGGGCAGGATGGCTACACCTTC
CASTLGQGQDGYTF
>TRBV2|-|-|TRBJ1-1
TGTGCCAGCATCCTTATGGGGCCGATACGCATGAACACTGAAGCTTTCTTT
CASILMGPIRMNTEAFF
>TRBV7-9|-|-|TRBJ2-7
TGCGCCAGCAGCCAACAACCGGGGGCATTACACGAGCAGTACTTC
CASSQQPGALHEQYF
>TRBV6-1|-|-|TRBJ2-5
TGTGCCAGCATCCTAAAATACCAAGAGACCCAGTACTTC
CASILKYQETQYF
>TRBV15|-|TRBD2|TRBJ2-5
TGTGCCGTAAAGAGCGGGAGAGATCCAGAGACCCAGTACTTC
CAVKSGRDPETQYF
>TRBV10-3|many|-|TRBJ1-2
TGTGCCATCAGTGAGGGGTGGAAACTAAGCTATGGCTACACCTTC
CAISEGWKLSYGYTF
>TRBV7-3|-|TRBD1|TRBJ1-2
TGTGCCAGCAGCTTAAGGGGACAGGATGGCTACACCTTC
CASSLRGQDGYTF
>TRBV7-6|-|TRBD2|TRBJ2-5
TGTGCCAGCAGCTTGGGCGGGAGCCGACAGCAAGAGACCCAGTACTTC
CASSLGGSRQQETQYF
>TRBV7-2|-|TRBD2|TRBJ2-5
TGTGCCAGCAGCCAGACGCCCGGGGGGGCTATGGAGACCCAGTACTTC
CASSQTPGGAMETQYF
>TRBV10-3|-|-|TRBJ1-5
TGTGCCAGCAGTGAACCCCCCCTCGGCGCAGTTGATAGCAATCAGCCCCAGCATTTT
CASSEPPLGAVDSNQPQHF
>TRBV20-1|few|-|TRBJ1-1
TGCAGTGCTAGAAGGGGGTCTAACACTGAAGCTTTCTTT
CSARRGSNTEAFF
>TRBV7-8|many|-|TRBJ1-1
TGTGCCAGCAGCTTAGGGGACTGGGGCACTGAAGCTTTCTTT
CASSLGDWGTEAFF
>TRBV25-1|-|TRBD1|TRBJ2-5
TGTGCCAGCGGACAGGGGGCTAGAGAGACCCAGTACTTC
CASGQGARETQYF
>TRBV7-9|-|-|TRBJ2-5
TGTGCCAGCAGCCCGGGGGCGGGGCCCTCTCAAGAGACCCAGTACTTC
CASSPGAGPSQETQYF
>TRBV6-4|many|TRBD2|TRBJ2-7
TGTGCCAGCAGTGCCGACGCTAGCGGGAGGGCCGAGCAGTACTTC
CASSADASGRAEQYF
>TRBV12-3/TRBV12-4|few|-|TRBJ2-2
TGTGCCAGCAGGAGACCAATGCACAACACCGGGGAGCTGTTTTTT
CASRRPMHNTGELFF
>TRBV6-6|few|-|TRBJ2-5
TGTGCCACCATTCTGCAAAATGGGGGTTTCGTAGAGACCCAGTACTTC
CATILQNGGFVETQYF
>TRBV15|many|-|TRBJ1-6
TGTGCCACCAGCAGAGATCTAGTTTATTCACCCCTCCACTTT
CATSRDLVYSPLHF
>TRBV6-5|many|-|TRBJ1-5
TGTGCCAGGCCTGAGCCCAATCAGCCCCAGCATTTT
CARPEPNQPQHF
>TRBV5-1|-|TRBD1|TRBJ1-1
TGCGCCAGCAGCTTGAGGGGACAGGGGGTTACTGAAGCTTTCTTT
CASSLRGQGVTEAFF
>TRBV29-1|many|-|TRBJ2-2
TGCAGCGTTGCCAGGGAGACAACCGGGGAGCTGTTTTTT
CSVARETTGELFF
>TRBV2|many|TRBD1|TRBJ1-1
TGTGCCAGCAGAACGGGACAGAGAGCTTTCTTT
CASRTGQRAFF
>TRBV7-9|-|-|TRBJ1-2
TGTGCCAGCAGCTTTTTGGGGGAGAATGGCTACACCTTC
CASSFLGENGYTF
>TRBV29-1|few|-|TRBJ2-1
TGCAGCGTTGAAGAGAGAGGGATCCTCTTC
CSVEERGILF
>TRBV19|many|TRBD1|TRBJ1-5
TGTGCCAGTAGAACTACAGGGGGTAGCAATCAGCCCCAGCATTTT
CASRTTGGSNQPQHF
>TRBV25-1|-|TRBD1|TRBJ1-2
TGTGCCAGCGTCGCCGGGACAGTGCTTGGCTACACCTTC
CASVAGTVLGYTF
>TRBV5-1|-|-|TRBJ2-2
TGCGCCAGCAGCCACGGCCCGGTAGAGGCTGTCACCGGGGAGCTGTTTTTT
CASSHGPVEAVTGELFF
>TRBV12-5|-|-|TRBJ1-4
TGTGCTAGTGGCTTTCACGGGGCCGAAAAACTGTTTTTT
CASGFHGAEKLFF